This T cell receptor (beta chain) emerged from a study of T cells after yellow fever vaccination. Making TCR cDNA involved 5'RACE template switching, which added UMIs and a universal primer site. TCRdb reanalysed the 5' RACE reads using MiXCR and keeps one entry per CDR3 protein. The sample includes around 610,000 distinct CDR3 sequences, roughly 13% of them seen just once. The length of the CDR3 is 14 residues. Trimming cost V 5 bases and J 3 bases; bases outside gene matches: 3. Germline V CDR1 and CDR2: SGHTA, FQGNSA. This clonotype appeared many times. V and J are TRBV7-2 and TRBJ2-2; 7 bases match TRBD2. The clonotype was recovered from a man in his thirties or forties who received the YFV17D yellow fever vaccine. The sample was PBMCs, taken on the day of the yellow fever booster vaccination. The CDR3 bases are TGTGCCAGCAGCCGGGCGGGAGACACCGGGGAGCTGTTTTTT. The encoded protein is CASSRAGDTGELFF.